Detailed here is one T cell receptor (beta chain). Its cognate antigen is unknown. The CDR3 consists of 13 residues. V gave up 1 base and J gave up 3 bases, with 5 bases separating them. CDR1 SGHDN and CDR2 FVKESK come from the germline V gene. The data were produced by immunoSEQ multiplex PCR, yet TCRdb's version contains in-frame clones alone and is incomplete. This sample has 150,000 to 200,000 clones, with approximately 90% found just once. The sample originates from a study of cytomegalovirus exposure and HLA in healthy donors. Study information: The 120 or so validation repertoires, a later analysis reported, used the same platform as the roughly 710 first-cohort repertoires. Regarding the study as a whole: The study found most TCR sequences rare, yet found some public TCRs in many donors. TCR beta chains numbering more than 150 were designated cytomegalovirus-associated.

The sample comprised PBMCs. The chain has TRBV14 and TRBJ2-3; D possibly corresponds to TRBD2 (5 bases). This clonotype was sampled from a man aged 18 to 30 in good health and CMV-seronegative. CDR3 loop: CASSQGGTDTQYF. The CDR3 region has the DNA TGTGCCAGCAGCCAAGGAGGGACAGATACGCAGTATTTT.